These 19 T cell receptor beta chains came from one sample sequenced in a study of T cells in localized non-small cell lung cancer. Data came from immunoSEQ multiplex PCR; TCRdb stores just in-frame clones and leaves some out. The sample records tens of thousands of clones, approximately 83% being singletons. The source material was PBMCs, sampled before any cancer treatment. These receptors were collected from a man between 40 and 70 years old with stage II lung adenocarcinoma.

The CDR3 DNA reads TGCGCCAGCAGCCAAGATAGGGACAGAGCCTACGAGCAGTACTTC. Amino acids: CASSQDRDRAYEQYF. This chain uses TRBV4-3 with TRBJ2-7, with 7 nucleotides matching TRBD1. V shed 0 bases and J 2 bases; nucleotides not matched to a gene: 4. Germline values: CDR1 LGHNA, CDR2 YSLEER. This CDR3 contains 15 residues.

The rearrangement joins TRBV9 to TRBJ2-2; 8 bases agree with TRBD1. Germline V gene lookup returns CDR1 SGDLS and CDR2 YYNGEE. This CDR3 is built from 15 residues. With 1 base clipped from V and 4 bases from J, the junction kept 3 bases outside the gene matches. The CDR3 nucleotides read TGTGCCAGCAGCGTAAGAACAGGGGGCACCGGGGAGCTGTTTTTT. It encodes CASSVRTGGTGELFF.

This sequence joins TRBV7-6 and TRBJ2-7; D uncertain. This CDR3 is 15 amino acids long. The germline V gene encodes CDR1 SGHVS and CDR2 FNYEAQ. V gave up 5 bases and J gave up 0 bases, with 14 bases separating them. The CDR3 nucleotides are TGTGCCAGCAGCCCCCTGGCGGCCCGCTCCTACGAGCAGTACTTC. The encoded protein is CASSPLAARSYEQYF.

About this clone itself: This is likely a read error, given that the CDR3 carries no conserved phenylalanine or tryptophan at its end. In DNA form, the CDR3 reads TGTGCCAGCTCACCACGACAGGGGACCTACGAGCAGTACCTC. It codes for CASSPRQGTYEQYL. The V call is TRBV18, the J call TRBJ2-7; TRBD1 matches at 8 bases. Germline V gives CDR1 KGHSH, CDR2 LQKENI. This CDR3 region has 14 residues. V lost 1 base to trimming and J lost 2 bases; unmatched junction nucleotides: 1.

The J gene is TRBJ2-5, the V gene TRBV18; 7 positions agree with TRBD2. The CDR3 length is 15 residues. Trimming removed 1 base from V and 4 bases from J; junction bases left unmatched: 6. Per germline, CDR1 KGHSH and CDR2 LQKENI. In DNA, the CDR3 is TGTGCCAGCTCACCACAGGGACTAAGGGGAGAGACCCAGTACTTC. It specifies CASSPQGLRGETQYF.

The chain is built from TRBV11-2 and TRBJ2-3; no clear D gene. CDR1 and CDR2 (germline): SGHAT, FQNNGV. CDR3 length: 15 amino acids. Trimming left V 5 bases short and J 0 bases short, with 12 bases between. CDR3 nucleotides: TGTGCCAGCAGCCAGATCAGAAGGAGCACAGATACGCAGTATTTT. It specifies CASSQIRRSTDTQYF.

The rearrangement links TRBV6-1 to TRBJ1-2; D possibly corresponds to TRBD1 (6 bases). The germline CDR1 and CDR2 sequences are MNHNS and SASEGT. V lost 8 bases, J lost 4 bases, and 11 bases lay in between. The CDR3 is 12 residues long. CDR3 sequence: CASQGQGYGYTF. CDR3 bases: TGTGCCAGCCAGGGGCAGGGCTATGGCTACACCTTC.

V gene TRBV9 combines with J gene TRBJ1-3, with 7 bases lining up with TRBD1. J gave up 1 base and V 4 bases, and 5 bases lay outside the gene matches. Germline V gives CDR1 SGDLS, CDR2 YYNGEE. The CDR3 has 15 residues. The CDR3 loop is CASSLEGASGNTIYF. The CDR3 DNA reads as TGTGCCAGCAGCTTGGAGGGGGCTTCTGGAAACACCATATATTTT.

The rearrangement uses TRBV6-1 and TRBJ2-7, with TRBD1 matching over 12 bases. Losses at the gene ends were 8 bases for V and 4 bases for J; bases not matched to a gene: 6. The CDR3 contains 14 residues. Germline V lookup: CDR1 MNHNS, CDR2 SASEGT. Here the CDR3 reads CASYPGQGAYEQYF. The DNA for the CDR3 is TGTGCCAGCTATCCGGGACAGGGGGCTTACGAGCAGTACTTC.

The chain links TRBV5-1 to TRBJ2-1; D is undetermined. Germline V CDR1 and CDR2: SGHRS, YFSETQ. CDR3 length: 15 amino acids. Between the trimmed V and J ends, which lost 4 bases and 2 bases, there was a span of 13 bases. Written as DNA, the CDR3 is TGCGCCAGCAGCCGACGAGGACCTACCTACAATGAGCAGTTCTTC. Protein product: CASSRRGPTYNEQFF.

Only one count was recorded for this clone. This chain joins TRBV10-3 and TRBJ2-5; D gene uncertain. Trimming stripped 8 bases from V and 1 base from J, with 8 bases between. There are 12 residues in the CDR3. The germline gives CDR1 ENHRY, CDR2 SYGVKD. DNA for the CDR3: TGTGCCATCTCTAGGGTCCAAGAGACCCAGTACTTC. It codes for CAISRVQETQYF.

CDR3 sequence: CASSLAGGPYEQYF. DNA of the CDR3: TGTGCCAGCAGCTTAGCGGGAGGGCCCTACGAGCAGTACTTC. This chain uses TRBV11-2 with TRBJ2-5, with 8 bases fitting TRBD2. Matching the DNA end better, TRBJ2-7 makes the J call doubtful. CDR1 and CDR2 from the germline V gene are SGHAT and FQNNGV. This CDR3 is built from 14 residues.

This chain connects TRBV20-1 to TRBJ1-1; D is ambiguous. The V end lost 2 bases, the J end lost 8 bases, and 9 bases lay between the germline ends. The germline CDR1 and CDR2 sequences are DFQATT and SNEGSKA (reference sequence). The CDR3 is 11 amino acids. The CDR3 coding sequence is TGCAGTGCTAGATCTGAACAGGAAGCTTTCTTT. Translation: CSARSEQEAFF.

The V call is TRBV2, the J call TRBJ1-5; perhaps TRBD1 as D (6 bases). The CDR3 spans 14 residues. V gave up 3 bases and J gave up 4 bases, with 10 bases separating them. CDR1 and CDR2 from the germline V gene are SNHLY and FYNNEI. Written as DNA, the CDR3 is TGTGCCAGCAGTGAGGTAGGGGGAAATCAGCCCCAGCATTTT. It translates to CASSEVGGNQPQHF.

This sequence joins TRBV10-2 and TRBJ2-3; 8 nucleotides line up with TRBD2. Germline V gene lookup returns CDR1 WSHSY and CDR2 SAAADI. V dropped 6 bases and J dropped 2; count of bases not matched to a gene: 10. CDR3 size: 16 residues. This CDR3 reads CASSKGAGGLTDTQYF. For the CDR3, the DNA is TGCGCCAGCAGCAAAGGGGCGGGGGGTCTCACAGATACGCAGTATTTT.

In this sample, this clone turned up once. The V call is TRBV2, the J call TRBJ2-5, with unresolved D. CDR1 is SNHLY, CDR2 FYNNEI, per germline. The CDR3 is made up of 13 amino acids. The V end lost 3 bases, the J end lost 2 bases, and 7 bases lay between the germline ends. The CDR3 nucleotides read TGTGCCAGCAGTGACAGGTTACAAGAGACCCAGTACTTC. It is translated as CASSDRLQETQYF.

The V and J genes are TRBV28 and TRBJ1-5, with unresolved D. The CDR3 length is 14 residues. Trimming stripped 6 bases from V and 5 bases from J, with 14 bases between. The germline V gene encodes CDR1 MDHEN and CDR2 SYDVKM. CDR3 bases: TGTGCCAGCAGCCTAATGGTCCTCCATCAGCCCCAGCATTTT. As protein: CASSLMVLHQPQHF.

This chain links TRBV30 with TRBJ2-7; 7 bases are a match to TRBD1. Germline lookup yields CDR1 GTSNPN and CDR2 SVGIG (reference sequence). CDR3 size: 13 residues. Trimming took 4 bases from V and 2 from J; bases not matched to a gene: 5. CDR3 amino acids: CAWIRDRPYEQYF. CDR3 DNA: TGTGCCTGGATCAGGGACAGACCCTACGAGCAGTACTTC.

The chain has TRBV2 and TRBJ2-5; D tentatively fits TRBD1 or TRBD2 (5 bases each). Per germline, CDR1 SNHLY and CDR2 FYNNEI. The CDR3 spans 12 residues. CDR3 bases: TGTGCGACAAAAGGGACCGGAGAGACCCAGTACTTC. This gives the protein CATKGTGETQYF.